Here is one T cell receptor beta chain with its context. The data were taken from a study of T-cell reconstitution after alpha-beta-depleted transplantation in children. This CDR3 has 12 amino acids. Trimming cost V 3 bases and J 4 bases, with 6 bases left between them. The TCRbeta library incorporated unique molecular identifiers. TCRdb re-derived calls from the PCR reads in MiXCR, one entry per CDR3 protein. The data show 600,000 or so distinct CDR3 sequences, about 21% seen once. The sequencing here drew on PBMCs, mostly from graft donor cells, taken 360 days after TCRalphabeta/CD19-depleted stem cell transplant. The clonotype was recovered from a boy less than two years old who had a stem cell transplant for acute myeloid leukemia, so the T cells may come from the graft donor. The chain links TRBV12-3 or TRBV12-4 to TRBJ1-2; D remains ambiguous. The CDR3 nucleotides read TGTGCCAGCAGTTTTGAGGGCTATGGCTACACCTTC. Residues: CASSFEGYGYTF.